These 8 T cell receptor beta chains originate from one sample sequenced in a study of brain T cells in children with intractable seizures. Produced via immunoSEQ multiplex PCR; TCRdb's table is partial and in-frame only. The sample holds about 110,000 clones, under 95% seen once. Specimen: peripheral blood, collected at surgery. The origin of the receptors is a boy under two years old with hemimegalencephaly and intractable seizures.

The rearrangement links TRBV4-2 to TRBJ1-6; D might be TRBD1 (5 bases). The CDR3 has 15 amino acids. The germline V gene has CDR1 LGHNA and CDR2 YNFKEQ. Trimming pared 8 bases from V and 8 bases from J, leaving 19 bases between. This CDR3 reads CASGPGRGGDSPLHF. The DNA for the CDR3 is TGTGCCAGCGGCCCCGGCCGGGGAGGGGATTCACCCCTCCACTTT.

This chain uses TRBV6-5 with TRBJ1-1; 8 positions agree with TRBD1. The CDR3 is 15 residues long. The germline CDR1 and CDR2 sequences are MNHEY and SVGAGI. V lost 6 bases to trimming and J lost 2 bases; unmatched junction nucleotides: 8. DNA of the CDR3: TGTGCCAGCAGACCTCCCGGACAGGGAAACACTGAAGCTTTCTTT. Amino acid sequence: CASRPPGQGNTEAFF.

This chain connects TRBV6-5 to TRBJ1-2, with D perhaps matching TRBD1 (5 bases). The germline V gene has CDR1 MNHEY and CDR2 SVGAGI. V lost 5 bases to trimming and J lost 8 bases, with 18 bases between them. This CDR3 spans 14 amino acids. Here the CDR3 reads CASSHRGGIKGYTF. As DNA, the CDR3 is TGTGCCAGCAGTCACCGGGGGGGGATAAAAGGCTACACCTTC.

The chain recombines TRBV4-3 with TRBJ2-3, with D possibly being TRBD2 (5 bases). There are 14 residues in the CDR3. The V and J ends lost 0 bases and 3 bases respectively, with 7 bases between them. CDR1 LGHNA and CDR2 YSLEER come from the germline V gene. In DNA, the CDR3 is TGCGCCAGCAGCCAAGATAGGAGGACAGATACGCAGTATTTT. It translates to CASSQDRRTDTQYF.

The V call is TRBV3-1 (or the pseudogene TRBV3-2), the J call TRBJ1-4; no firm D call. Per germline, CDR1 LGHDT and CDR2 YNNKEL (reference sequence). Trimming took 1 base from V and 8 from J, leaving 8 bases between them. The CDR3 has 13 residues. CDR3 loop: CASSQAGLEKLFF. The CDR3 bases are TGTGCCAGCAGCCAAGCCGGATTGGAAAAACTGTTTTTT.

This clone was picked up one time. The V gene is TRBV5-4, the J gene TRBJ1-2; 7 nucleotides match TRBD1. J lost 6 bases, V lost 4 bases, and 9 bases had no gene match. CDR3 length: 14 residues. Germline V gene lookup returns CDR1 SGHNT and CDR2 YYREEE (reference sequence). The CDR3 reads CASSPPGRGHGYTF. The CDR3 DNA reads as TGTGCCAGCAGCCCCCCGGGGAGGGGGCATGGCTACACCTTC.

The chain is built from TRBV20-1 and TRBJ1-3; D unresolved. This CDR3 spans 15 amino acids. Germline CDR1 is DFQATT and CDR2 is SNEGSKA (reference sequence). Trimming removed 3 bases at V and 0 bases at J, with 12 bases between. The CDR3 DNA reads TGCAGTGCTAGTCGGGTGTCCCTCTCTGGAAACACCATATATTTT. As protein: CSASRVSLSGNTIYF.

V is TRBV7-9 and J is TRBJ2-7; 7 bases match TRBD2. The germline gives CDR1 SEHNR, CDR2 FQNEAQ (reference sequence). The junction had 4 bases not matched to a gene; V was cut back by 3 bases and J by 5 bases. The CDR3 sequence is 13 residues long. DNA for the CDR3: TGTGCCAGCAGCTTCAGCGGGAAAAACGAGCAGTACTTC. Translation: CASSFSGKNEQYF.